The source of this T cell receptor (beta chain) is a study of shared clonotypes between healthy human individuals. About the research overall: Donors, aged 18 to 49, were a couple of women and three men.

Germline V lookup: CDR1 SGHRS, CDR2 YFSETQ. J gave up 6 bases and V 4 bases, and 6 bases lay outside the gene matches. This CDR3 spans 15 amino acids. Here immunoSEQ multiplex PCR was the method, and the copy in TCRdb shows in-frame clones only, minus some. The sample includes 950,000 to 1,200,000 clones, approximately 80% of them seen just once. Sequenced sample: memory CD4+ T cells from PBMCs. Subset: CD45RA-negative fraction. This TCR came from a man in his late teens or twenties in good health. Some clones in this sample may be carry-over from other donors' samples. The chain recombines TRBV5-1 with TRBJ2-1, with 11 nucleotides matching TRBD2. CDR3 sequence reads: CASSQLAGVGNEQFF. DNA of the CDR3: TGCGCCAGCAGCCAACTAGCGGGAGTCGGCAATGAGCAGTTCTTC.